This record covers a single T cell receptor beta chain. Its specificity is not known. Method: immunoSEQ multiplex PCR; TCRdb's copy keeps in-frame clones and lacks some. This table holds around 130,000 clones, around 90% found once. The data were taken from a study of T cells in localized non-small cell lung cancer. Whole-study findings and limits: The greatest T cell clonality was found in uninvolved adjacent lung (higher than in tumor). Sequencing, confined to only one tumor region, leaves heterogeneity possible. Detection in adjacent lung was observed for a median around 55 of the top 100 tumor clones. With higher T cell density in blood came longer overall survival.

Germline CDR1 reads SGHNT; CDR2 reads YYREEE (reference sequence). The CDR3 is 14 residues long. Trimming removed 4 bases from V and 5 bases from J; junction bases left unmatched: 4. The V gene is TRBV5-4, the J gene TRBJ1-3; 9 nucleotides agree with TRBD1. The source was peripheral blood, collected before any cancer treatment. The sequence was collected from a female donor older than 55 with stage I lung adenocarcinoma. This CDR3 is CASSAGQGRNTIYF. For the CDR3, the DNA is TGTGCCAGCAGCGCGGGACAGGGACGAAACACCATATATTTT.